These 6 T cell receptor beta chains were all obtained from the same sample, sequenced in a study of blood T cell repertoires in COVID-19. Sequenced by immunoSEQ multiplex PCR; TCRdb stores in-frame clones only, minus some. The table shows about 120,000 clones, with 70% to 90% occurring only once. The sequenced sample consisted of peripheral blood. The receptor source for this set is a woman aged 80 or older with acute or convalescent COVID-19.

J is TRBJ2-3 and V is TRBV9; D remains unclear. V was pared by 5 bases and J by 1 base, with 11 bases between. From germline, CDR1 is SGDLS and CDR2 YYNGEE. The CDR3 is made up of 14 amino acids. This CDR3 reads CASRRGSGTDTQYF. CDR3 nucleotides: TGTGCCAGCAGGAGAGGAAGTGGCACAGATACGCAGTATTTT. The full variable domain, completed using reference TRBV9 and TRBJ2-3, is DSGVTQTPKHLITATGQRVTLRCSPRSGDLSVYWYQQSLDQGLQFLIQYYNGEERAKGNILERFSAQQFPDLHSELNLSSLELGDSALYFCASRRGSGTDTQYFGPGTRLTVL.

This chain joins TRBV7-6 and TRBJ2-2; 7 bases align to TRBD1. The germline CDR1 and CDR2 sequences are SGHVS and FNYEAQ. The CDR3 extends over 15 amino acids. V gave up 5 bases and J gave up 8 bases; unmatched junction bases: 11. This CDR3 reads CASSTPGGWLGELFF. The CDR3, as DNA: TGTGCCAGCAGCACTCCAGGGGGATGGTTGGGGGAGCTGTTTTTT.

The rearrangement links TRBV6-1 to TRBJ1-5, with D possibly matching TRBD1 (6 bases). The ends were cut back, 2 bases at V and 6 bases at J, with 14 bases in the middle. The CDR3 sequence is 15 residues long. Germline V lookup: CDR1 MNHNS, CDR2 SASEGT. This chain's CDR3 is CASSERTGWGQPQHF. The CDR3 nucleotides read TGTGCCAGCAGTGAAAGAACAGGGTGGGGTCAGCCCCAGCATTTT.

This clone was counted once. The chain recombines TRBV27 with TRBJ1-4; perhaps TRBD1 as D (5 bases). V dropped 3 bases and J dropped 7 bases, with 12 bases sitting between them. Germline CDR1 is MNHEY and CDR2 is SMNVEV (reference sequence). There are 14 residues in the CDR3. For the CDR3, the DNA is TGTGCCAGCAGTTTTTCCGGGACTTTTGAAAAACTGTTTTTT. Encoded protein: CASSFSGTFEKLFF.

The chain combines TRBV6-5 with TRBJ2-5, with D maybe TRBD2 (5 bases). Germline V CDR1 and CDR2: MNHEY, SVGAGI. This CDR3 is 16 amino acids long. The V end lost 2 bases, the J end lost 2 bases, and 15 bases lay between the germline ends. For the CDR3, the DNA is TGTGCCAGCAGTTACGAGGCCTCTGGACTTCAAGAGACCCAGTACTTC. As protein: CASSYEASGLQETQYF.

This clone was seen just once. The CDR3: CASSHLSGRSYNEQFF. CDR3 DNA: TGTGCCAGCAGCCATCTTAGCGGGCGCTCCTACAATGAGCAGTTCTTC. The chain employs TRBV7-8 and TRBJ2-1, with TRBD2 matching 7 bases. CDR1 and CDR2 (germline): SGHVS, FQNEAQ. The CDR3 loop spans 16 amino acids. V shed 5 bases and J 0 bases; nucleotides not matched to a gene: 7.